The 29 T cell receptor beta chains listed next were all sequenced from one sample in a study of breast tumors, draining lymph nodes, adjacent tissues. In TCRdb, the multiplex PCR reads were re-called with MiXCR into one record per CDR3 protein. The repertoire holds approximately 130,000 distinct CDR3 sequences, with about 20% as singletons. Axillary draining lymph nodes of breast cancer patients supplied the node samples. The sample consisted of axillary lymph node tissue. The receptors shown here come from a female donor with breast cancer. Some clones in this sample may be carry-over from other donors' samples.

This clonotype was seen many times. The J gene is TRBJ2-5, the V gene TRBV5-8; 10 positions match TRBD2. The CDR3 extends over 16 amino acids. The germline V gene has CDR1 SGHTS and CDR2 YDEGEE. J was trimmed by 4 bases and V by 4 bases; bases with no gene match: 10. The CDR3 DNA reads as TGTGCCAGCAGCCTGGGGCCAGCGGGAGGGTTAGAGACCCAGTACTTC. Translation gives CASSLGPAGGLETQYF.

This clonotype was seen ten or more times. V gene TRBV5-1 combines with J gene TRBJ2-3; a possible D gene is TRBD1 (6 bases). Looked up from germline, CDR1 is SGHRS and CDR2 is YFSETQ. V gave up 5 bases and J gave up 6 bases, with 19 bases separating them. There are 15 residues in the CDR3. This CDR3 reads CASSASGVLPDTQYF. CDR3 DNA sequence: TGCGCCAGCAGTGCCTCAGGGGTGCTTCCGGATACGCAGTATTTT.

This clonotype was counted many times. The chain joins TRBV28 to TRBJ2-7; D is possibly TRBD2 (6 bases). CDR1 MDHEN and CDR2 SYDVKM come from the germline V gene. The CDR3 length is 14 residues. Trimming stripped 6 bases from V and 5 bases from J, with 17 bases between. The CDR3 protein is CASSIGGSGDEQYF. The CDR3 DNA reads as TGTGCCAGCAGCATTGGGGGGTCTGGGGACGAGCAGTACTTC.

This clonotype was recorded many times. In DNA, the CDR3 is TGTGCCAGCAGGCGGGACCACTACGAGCAGTACTTC. This codes for CASRRDHYEQYF. The chain employs TRBV13 and TRBJ2-7; TRBD2 might be the D (6 bases). Looked up from germline, CDR1 is PRHDT and CDR2 is FYEKMQ (reference sequence). V was clipped by 6 bases and J by 3 bases, with 9 bases between them. This CDR3 is built from 12 residues.

The CDR3 DNA is TGTGCCAGCAGTTTAATAAACTCTCTAGCGGGAATTGACAATGAGCAGTTCTTC. Translated: CASSLINSLAGIDNEQFF. V is TRBV27 and J is TRBJ2-1; TRBD2 aligns across 9 bases. Trimming took 2 bases from V and 5 from J; bases not matched to a gene: 13. Germline V CDR1 and CDR2: MNHEY, SMNVEV (reference sequence). The length of the CDR3 is 18 residues.

A few counts support this clonotype. The chain is built from TRBV6-5 and TRBJ2-3; TRBD1 aligns across 7 bases. V trimming: 0 bases; J trimming: 0 bases; junction bases outside the gene matches: 3. This CDR3 is 16 amino acids long. CDR1 and CDR2 (germline): MNHEY, SVGAGI. The CDR3 DNA sequence: TGTGCCAGCAGTTACTCCCAGGGGGTTAGCACAGATACGCAGTATTTT. This gives the protein CASSYSQGVSTDTQYF.

At least ten counts were recorded for this clonotype. The V gene is TRBV20-1, the J gene TRBJ1-4, with 7 positions matching TRBD1. CDR3 length: 15 residues. Germline CDR1 and CDR2: DFQATT and SNEGSKA (reference sequence). Trimming cost V 5 bases and J 9 bases; bases outside gene matches: 15. The CDR3 protein is CSAPRDSLQVKKLFF. The CDR3 DNA sequence: TGCAGTGCTCCTAGGGACAGCCTCCAGGTCAAAAAACTGTTTTTT.

This clonotype appeared many times. The V and J genes are TRBV6-5 and TRBJ2-7; TRBD2 matches 10 bases. V trimming: 4 bases; J trimming: 6 bases; junction bases outside the gene matches: 18. Germline CDR1 MNHEY, CDR2 SVGAGI. The length of the CDR3 is 18 residues. DNA for the CDR3: TGTGCCAGCAGTTCCCCCCCCAAAAGCGGGAGGGAGATCAGCGAGCAGTACTTC. This sequence encodes CASSSPPKSGREISEQYF.

This clonotype was seen repeatedly, ten times or more. The chain combines TRBV9 with TRBJ1-2, with 11 positions matching TRBD1. Trimming removed 1 base from V and 7 bases from J; junction bases left unmatched: 3. Per germline, CDR1 SGDLS and CDR2 YYNGEE. The CDR3 totals 14 residues. As DNA, the CDR3 is TGTGCCAGCAGCGTAAGGGACAGGGGGTCTGGCTACACCTTC. Translated, it gives CASSVRDRGSGYTF.

This clonotype was seen at least ten times. This chain joins TRBV20-1 and TRBJ2-5; D possibly matches TRBD1 or TRBD2 (5 bases each). Trimming shortened V by 0 bases and J by 4 bases, and 15 bases separated the two germline ends. The CDR3 contains 15 residues. Germline V lookup: CDR1 DFQATT, CDR2 SNEGSKA (reference sequence). CDR3 sequence reads: CSARDWDEARETQYF. CDR3 in DNA: TGCAGTGCTAGAGATTGGGACGAGGCTAGAGAGACCCAGTACTTC.

This clonotype has a count of ten or more. V is TRBV19 and J is TRBJ2-1; TRBD2 aligns across 13 bases. Germline V lookup: CDR1 LNHDA, CDR2 SQIVND (reference sequence). The CDR3 length is 15 residues. With V trimmed by 9 bases and J by 3 bases, 5 bases remained unmatched. CDR3 sequence (DNA): TGTGCCAGCCGTCGGACTAGCGGGAGCTACAATGAGCAGTTCTTC. Protein sequence: CASRRTSGSYNEQFF.

At least ten counts were recorded for this clonotype. The rearrangement links TRBV5-5 to TRBJ2-3; 9 positions agree with TRBD2. Trimming cost V 1 base and J 5 bases; bases outside gene matches: 8. The V gene's germline CDR1 is SGHKS and CDR2 YYEKEE (reference sequence). This CDR3 has 16 residues. The CDR3 DNA reads as TGTGCCAGCAGCTTGTACCCTAGCGGGACTGAAGATACGCAGTATTTT. Protein product: CASSLYPSGTEDTQYF.

This clonotype was seen repeatedly, ten times or more. CDR3 sequence: CASSWRNEQFF. DNA of the CDR3: TGTGCCAGCAGTTGGCGAAATGAGCAGTTCTTC. This chain links TRBV12-3 or TRBV12-4 with TRBJ2-1; no clear D. The CDR3 covers 11 residues. V was trimmed by 4 bases and J by 7 bases, leaving 5 bases between them.

This clonotype showed up many times. This sequence joins TRBV5-6 and TRBJ2-1; D uncertain. Looked up from germline, CDR1 is SGHDT and CDR2 is YYEEEE. The ends were cut back, 3 bases at V and 8 bases at J, with 12 bases in the middle. The CDR3 loop spans 13 amino acids. The CDR3 sequence: CASSSNPKDEQFF. The CDR3, as DNA: TGTGCCAGCAGCTCCAACCCCAAGGATGAGCAGTTCTTC.

Of note for this clonotype: A much bigger clone sits one base away, suggesting this may be a read error. This chain uses TRBV30 with TRBJ2-5, with 7 bases lining up with TRBD2. CDR1 and CDR2 from the germline V gene are GTSNPN and SVGIG (reference sequence). The CDR3 is made up of 15 amino acids. The DNA of the CDR3 is TGTGCCCGGAGTGGAGGTGGCGGGAGCACTGAGACCCAGTACTTC. Translating it yields CARSGGGGSTETQYF.

Ten or more counts support this clonotype. V and J are TRBV11-1 and TRBJ2-1; D is uncertain. This CDR3 is built from 16 residues. V was pared by 5 bases and J by 0 bases, with 14 bases between. Germline V lookup: CDR1 SGHAT, CDR2 FQDESV (reference sequence). CDR3: CASSPGMASSYNEQFF. The CDR3 DNA reads as TGTGCCAGCAGCCCCGGTATGGCGAGCTCCTACAATGAGCAGTTCTTC.

This clonotype has at least ten counts. CDR3 residues: CAISIAWTSGSGYNEQFF. Here the CDR3 DNA reads TGTGCCATCAGTATTGCCTGGACTAGCGGGAGCGGGTACAATGAGCAGTTCTTC. The rearrangement uses TRBV10-3 and TRBJ2-1, with 13 bases aligning to TRBD2. The CDR3 sequence is 18 residues long. V was clipped by 5 bases and J by 4 bases; unmatched bases: 11. Germline-derived CDR1 and CDR2 are ENHRY and SYGVKD.

The rearrangement joins TRBV28 to TRBJ2-3; the D gene is possibly TRBD2 (6 bases). The CDR3 is 17 amino acids. Germline loops: CDR1 MDHEN, CDR2 SYDVKM. V shed 3 bases and J shed 1 base, with 17 bases lying between them. The CDR3 DNA sequence: TGTGCCAGCAGTTTGGGGAGCGGGCGGATGGGCACAGATACGCAGTATTTT. As protein: CASSLGSGRMGTDTQYF.

This chain connects TRBV19 to TRBJ1-5; TRBD1 is a possible D gene (6 bases). Trimming shortened V by 10 bases and J by 0 bases, and 19 bases separated the two germline ends. This CDR3 is 16 amino acids long. Per germline, CDR1 LNHDA and CDR2 SQIVND (reference sequence). CDR3: CATTRDTQYSNQPQHF. The CDR3 DNA reads as TGTGCCACCACAAGGGACACCCAGTATAGCAATCAGCCCCAGCATTTT.

This clonotype was picked up many times. The V call is TRBV3-1, the J call TRBJ2-2, with D uncertain. Germline assignment: CDR1 LGHDT and CDR2 YNNKEL (reference sequence). The V end lost 5 bases, the J end lost 0 bases, and 10 bases lay between the germline ends. The CDR3 runs 15 residues. Here the CDR3 reads CASSVGLTNTGELFF. The DNA for the CDR3 is TGTGCCAGCAGCGTAGGCCTTACGAACACCGGGGAGCTGTTTTTT.

This clonotype was seen repeatedly, ten times or more. The chain recombines TRBV6-2 or TRBV6-3 with TRBJ2-7, with 11 bases that match TRBD2. The CDR3 sequence is 14 residues long. J lost 3 bases, V lost 6 bases, and 4 bases had no gene match. Per the germline V gene, CDR1 is MNHEY and CDR2 is SVGEGT. Written as DNA, the CDR3 is TGTGCCAGCAGATATGGGACTAGCGGCTACGAGCAGTACTTC. Translating gives CASRYGTSGYEQYF.

Ten or more counts support this clonotype. The chain is built from TRBV20-1 and TRBJ1-2, with a tentative D call TRBD1 (6 bases). CDR1 is DFQATT, CDR2 SNEGSKA, per germline (reference sequence). V gave up 6 bases and J gave up 8 bases, with 19 bases separating them. The CDR3 contains 13 residues. As DNA, the CDR3 is TGCAGTGCCAAGACAGGACCTTGGAGGGGCTACACCTTC. Amino acid sequence: CSAKTGPWRGYTF.

This clonotype was recorded at least ten times. The chain employs TRBV11-2 and TRBJ2-3; D uncertain. Germline CDR1 reads SGHAT; CDR2 reads FQNNGV. The CDR3 covers 13 residues. The ends were cut back, 0 bases at V and 8 bases at J, with 9 bases in the middle. Written as DNA, the CDR3 is TGTGCCAGCAGCTTAGACCGACAAGCTACGCAGTATTTT. It encodes CASSLDRQATQYF.

This clonotype was counted many times. V is TRBV9 and J is TRBJ2-1; maybe TRBD2 (6 bases). The ends were cut back, 0 bases at V and 4 bases at J, with 11 bases in the middle. CDR3 size: 15 residues. CDR1 and CDR2 from the germline V gene are SGDLS and YYNGEE. The CDR3 DNA reads TGTGCCAGCAGCGTAGGGACTACCCTGTACAATGAGCAGTTCTTC. It encodes CASSVGTTLYNEQFF.

This clonotype came up many times. The chain couples TRBV4-1 to TRBJ2-1, with 7 bases matching TRBD2. CDR1 is MGHRA and CDR2 is YSYEKL in the germline V gene. After removal of 0 bases from V and 5 bases from J, the junction contained 4 bases not matched to a gene. The CDR3 length is 15 residues. The CDR3 nucleotides are TGCGCCAGCAGCCAAGATCGAGCGGGGAACAATGAGCAGTTCTTC. Its protein is CASSQDRAGNNEQFF.

This clonotype was counted ten times or more. V gene TRBV11-3 combines with J gene TRBJ2-5; D might be TRBD1 or TRBD2, each matching 6 bases. V lost 1 base, J lost 1 base, and 10 bases lay in between. The CDR3 totals 15 residues. Germline loops: CDR1 SGHNT, CDR2 YENEEA. DNA for the CDR3: TGTGCCAGCAGCTTAGGGAGGGGGATCCAAGAGACCCAGTACTTC. Translation gives CASSLGRGIQETQYF.

About this clonotype itself: This may arise from a read error, as a much more abundant clone is one base away. The CDR3 protein is CAGSLEGWETQYF. CDR3 coding DNA: TGCGCCGGCAGCTTGGAAGGTTGGGAGACCCAGTACTTC. V is TRBV5-1 and J is TRBJ2-5; D is unresolved. The CDR3 spans 13 residues. CDR1 and CDR2 (germline): SGHRS, YFSETQ.

This clonotype was recorded many times. The chain employs TRBV24-1 and TRBJ1-5; 7 positions agree with TRBD1. This CDR3 is 15 amino acids long. Germline V gene data show CDR1 as KGHDR and CDR2 as SFDVKD. Unmatched junction bases numbered 5, after V lost 4 bases and J lost 3 bases. The CDR3 bases are TGTGCCACCAGTGAGGGGACAGCAAACAATCAGCCCCAGCATTTT. Translation: CATSEGTANNQPQHF.

Ten or more counts support this clonotype. This sequence joins TRBV7-9 and TRBJ2-7; 7 nucleotides align to TRBD1. The V gene end was trimmed by 5 bases and the J gene end by 3 bases; junction bases not matched to a gene: 1. The CDR3 covers 12 residues. From germline, CDR1 is SEHNR and CDR2 FQNEAQ (reference sequence). CDR3 amino acids: CASSRQGYEQYF. The CDR3 DNA follows: TGTGCCAGCAGCCGACAGGGCTACGAGCAGTACTTC.